This entry is about one TCR beta chain. This entry comes from a study of blood T cell repertoires in COVID-19. For the study at large: PBMCs, B-cell-depleted T cells, or T cells were the source of the cDNA or gDNA that made up the material.

CDR3 length: 14 amino acids. V lost 7 bases and J 4 bases, leaving 16 bases between the germline ends. The germline V gene has CDR1 SNHLY and CDR2 FYNNEI. Assay used: immunoSEQ multiplex PCR; TCRdb lists only in-frame clones, some missing. The sample lists about 210,000 clones; around 89% were seen once. The sample taken for sequencing was peripheral blood. The TCR originated in a woman aged 35 to 49 with acute or convalescent COVID-19. J is TRBJ1-2 and V is TRBV2; D possibly corresponds to TRBD1 (6 bases). CDR3 loop: CASNTGQLSYGYTF. CDR3 coding DNA: TGTGCCAGCAACACCGGACAGTTATCCTATGGCTACACCTTC.